The rows below give T cell receptor beta chains drawn from one sample of a study of T-cell memory formation after mild COVID-19. TCRdb processed the 5' RACE reads anew with MiXCR; each CDR3 protein has one entry. The sample lists over 500,000 distinct CDR3 sequences, around a sixth occurring once. Material for sequencing was PBMCs or a T cell subset sorted from them (not recorded which). The receptors stem from an adult woman who had mild COVID-19 (a few samples of this study predate the infection). Cell type and time point are not known. CDR3s include the opening cysteine and the closing phenylalanine or tryptophan. A D gene is named only where the DNA matches it firmly. A row's size may be missing; if present it is once, few, many or a size class.

d_call j_call v_call clone_size cdr3_nt cdr3_aa
NA TRBJ2-5 TRBV24-1 NA TGTGCCACCAGTGACCGGGTAGCAGGTACGAAGGAGACCCAGTACTTC CATSDRVAGTKETQYF
TRBD1 TRBJ2-7 TRBV5-1 NA TGCGCCAGCAGCATTACAGGGGGTACCTACGAGCAGTACTTC CASSITGGTYEQYF
NA TRBJ1-1 TRBV30 NA TGTGCCTGGAGTAGGGTGGGGTACACTGAAGCTTTCTTT CAWSRVGYTEAFF
NA TRBJ2-3 TRBV29-1 NA TGCAGCGTTGAGACTAGATGGGGGGAGGCGCAGTATTTT CSVETRWGEAQYF
TRBD1 TRBJ2-7 TRBV6-1 few TGTGCCAGCAGTGAAGACCGGGACAGGGCGCGGGAGCAGTACTTC CASSEDRDRAREQYF
NA TRBJ1-4 TRBV6-5 NA TGTGCCAGCAGTTATTATTTAGGGGCTAGCGAAAAACTGTTTTTT CASSYYLGASEKLFF
NA TRBJ2-2 TRBV29-1 few TGCAGCGTACCTACCGGGGAAAGGACCGGGGAGCTGTTTTTT CSVPTGERTGELFF
NA TRBJ2-3 TRBV7-9 NA TGTGCCAGCAGCCCGATCGGAGGGGCTAGCACAGATACGCAGTATTTT CASSPIGGASTDTQYF
NA TRBJ1-4 TRBV28 NA TGTGCCAGCGGATACTCAACTAATGAAAAACTGTTTTTT CASGYSTNEKLFF
NA TRBJ2-1 TRBV4-2 NA TGTGCCAGCAGCCAAGATCAGACTAGTTATGAGCAGTTCTTC CASSQDQTSYEQFF
TRBD1 TRBJ2-1 TRBV24-1 NA TGTGCCACCACCCCAGGGGACAGGGGGCACAGTGAGCAGTTCTTC CATTPGDRGHSEQFF
NA TRBJ2-1 TRBV7-9 NA TGTGCCAGCAGCCGTGCAAATGAGCAGTTCTTC CASSRANEQFF
NA TRBJ2-4 TRBV14 NA TGTGCCAGCAGCTCCCGGACAGAAAACATTCAGTACTTC CASSSRTENIQYF
NA TRBJ2-3 TRBV10-3 few TGTGCCACCGCGACCTGGTTCTCAAGCACAGATACGCAGTATTTT CATATWFSSTDTQYF
NA TRBJ1-6 TRBV12-3/TRBV12-4 NA TGTGCCAGCAGTTTTGTCGAGGATTCACCCCTCCACTTT CASSFVEDSPLHF
TRBD2 TRBJ2-5 TRBV12-3/TRBV12-4 few TGTGCCAGCAGTCTCAGGACTAGCGGGGTCCAAGAGACCCAGTACTTC CASSLRTSGVQETQYF
TRBD2 TRBJ2-7 TRBV12-3/TRBV12-4 many TGTGCCAGCAGCCCTCAACTAGCGGACCTCTCCTACGAGCAGTACTTC CASSPQLADLSYEQYF
TRBD1 TRBJ1-1 TRBV3-1 NA TGTGCCAGCAGCCAGGGACAGGGGATGAACACTGAAGCTTTCTTT CASSQGQGMNTEAFF
NA TRBJ2-3 TRBV7-9 NA TGTGCCAGCAGCTTATTGGTCGGGGACCCCACAGATACGCAGTATTTT CASSLLVGDPTDTQYF
NA TRBJ2-1 TRBV14 few TGTGCCAGCAGTCAGCTGTCGGGGCGCAATGAGCAGTTCTTC CASSQLSGRNEQFF
TRBD2 TRBJ2-5 TRBV12-3/TRBV12-4 NA TGTGCCAGCAGTTCTCGGAGGGGACTAGCGGGACAAGAGACCCAGTACTTC CASSSRRGLAGQETQYF
NA TRBJ2-7 TRBV12-3/TRBV12-4 many TGTGCCAGCAGTTTCGGAGGGCACGAGCAGTACTTC CASSFGGHEQYF
TRBD1 TRBJ2-7 TRBV20-1 few TGCAGTGCTAGAGATCAGACAGGGCTCTCCTACGAGCAGTACTTC CSARDQTGLSYEQYF
TRBD2 TRBJ2-3 TRBV20-1 few TGCAGTGCTAGAGCTCTAGCGGGAGTCGCAGATACGCAGTATTTT CSARALAGVADTQYF
TRBD2 TRBJ2-1 TRBV12-3/TRBV12-4 many TGTGCCAGCAGTTTGCCTAGCGGGAGTAAGAATGAGCAGTTCTTC CASSLPSGSKNEQFF
TRBD1 TRBJ1-5 TRBV24-1 NA TGTGCCACCAGTGATCCCTCGACAGGACAGGGTAATCAGCCCCAGCATTTT CATSDPSTGQGNQPQHF